This paragraph reports one T cell receptor (beta chain). This entry is derived from a study of blood T cell repertoires in COVID-19. Looking at the study overall: COVID-19 samples from acute and convalescent phases originated in the United States, Italy and Spain. Sources were T cells, B-cell-depleted T cells, or PBMCs; the material itself was cDNA or gDNA.

Only in-frame clones appear in the TCRdb table, and some are missing; sequencing was by immunoSEQ multiplex PCR. The table has roughly 190,000 clones, 82% seen once. The CDR3 has 13 amino acids. Germline V gene lookup returns CDR1 SNHLY and CDR2 FYNNEI. V lost 6 bases and J 1 base, leaving 9 bases between the germline ends. The chain recombines TRBV2 with TRBJ1-1; D gene unclear. The sequenced material came from peripheral blood. The sequence was collected from a woman in her sixties with COVID-19, enrolled during active disease. The CDR3 protein is CASSEQWNTEAFF. For the CDR3, the DNA is TGTGCCAGCAGCGAACAATGGAACACTGAAGCTTTCTTT.